Reported below is one TCR beta chain. The germline gene is not matched at one end of the junction; a read error may be the cause. The sample originates from a study of T cell changes during pregnancy in multiple sclerosis. Germline V gene lookup returns CDR1 SGHAT and CDR2 FQNNGV. The CDR3 runs 16 residues. The repertoire was sequenced with immunoSEQ multiplex PCR; TCRdb's copy has only in-frame clones and lacks some. The repertoire consists of 66,000 or so clones, with around nine tenths occurring once and the leading ten covering approximately 5%. This specimen consisted of CD8+ T cells from peripheral blood mononuclear cells, obtained before pregnancy. This receptor was obtained from a female donor with multiple sclerosis, enrolled in a pregnancy study. V usage is TRBV11-2 and J usage is TRBJ2-5; TRBD2 aligns across 7 bases. CDR3 sequence (DNA): TGTGCCAGCAGTTTAGACTTTACCGAGGGAGGGGAGACCCAGTACTTC. As protein: CASSLDFTEGGETQYF.